This is a list of T cell receptor beta chains from one sample in a study of blood T cell repertoires in COVID-19. Assay used: immunoSEQ multiplex PCR; TCRdb lists only in-frame clones, some missing. The sample holds roughly 250,000 clones, approximately 86% seen once. Sequencing was performed on PBMCs or T cells enriched from blood (not recorded which). Receptors originate from a woman aged 45-65 years who had recovered from COVID-19. CDR3s include the opening cysteine and the closing phenylalanine or tryptophan. Each record gives: J gene, D gene, clone size, V gene, CDR3 protein, CDR3 DNA. A D gene is named only where the DNA matches it firmly. Rows give clone size only sometimes, using once, few, many, or a class for an expanded clone.

>TRBJ2-1|NA|NA|TRBV19
CASSISTVSFEQFF
TGTGCCAGTAGTATTTCCACAGTATCGTTCGAGCAGTTCTTC
>TRBJ2-3|TRBD1|NA|TRBV4-3
CASSQETGGNTDTQYF
TGCGCCAGCAGCCAAGAGACAGGGGGCAACACAGATACGCAGTATTTT
>TRBJ2-2|NA|NA|TRBV11-2
CASSLLLGDTGELFF
TGTGCCAGCAGCTTGCTACTAGGCGACACCGGGGAGCTGTTTTTT
>TRBJ1-2|TRBD1|NA|TRBV7-3
CASRVRDRGLYGYTF
TGTGCCAGCAGGGTCCGGGACAGGGGGCTTTATGGCTACACCTTC
>TRBJ2-7|TRBD1|once|TRBV18
CASSPSGTGSEQYF
TGTGCCAGCTCACCGTCCGGGACAGGTAGCGAGCAGTACTTC
>TRBJ2-1|NA|NA|TRBV30
CAWRTTDEQFF
TGTGCCTGGAGGACTACCGATGAGCAGTTCTTC
>TRBJ2-1|NA|NA|TRBV27
CASSFTGVNEQFF
TGTGCCAGCAGTTTCACAGGTGTGAATGAGCAGTTCTTC
>TRBJ1-4|NA|NA|TRBV7-6
CASSLLGEGEKLFF
TGTGCCAGCAGCTTATTGGGGGAGGGCGAAAAACTGTTTTTT
>TRBJ2-1|TRBD2|once|TRBV6-1
CASSEGLPYNEQFF
TGTGCCAGCAGTGAGGGACTACCCTACAATGAGCAGTTCTTC
>TRBJ1-4|TRBD1|NA|TRBV11-2
CASSLDDRVATNEKLFF
TGTGCCAGCAGCTTAGATGACAGGGTCGCAACTAATGAAAAACTGTTTTTT
>TRBJ1-2|TRBD1|NA|TRBV3-1/TRBV3-2
CASSRQDRDHGYTF
TGTGCCAGCAGCCGACAAGACAGGGACCATGGCTACACCTTC
>TRBJ1-2|NA|NA|TRBV28
CASSLYPGSSGYTF
TGTGCCAGCAGTTTATATCCGGGATCAAGCGGCTACACCTTC
>TRBJ1-1|NA|once|TRBV18
CASSPIQGPNTEAFF
TGTGCCAGCTCCCCAATACAGGGTCCGAACACTGAAGCTTTCTTT
>TRBJ2-5|TRBD2|NA|TRBV5-1
CASSSSIGGRQETQYF
TGCGCCAGCAGCTCGTCCATTGGCGGGAGGCAAGAGACCCAGTACTTC
>TRBJ1-2|NA|NA|TRBV7-6
CASSLNVRKQQKLNYGYTF
TGTGCCAGCAGCTTAAACGTCAGGAAGCAGCAAAAATTAAACTATGGCTACACCTTC
>TRBJ2-6|NA|NA|TRBV9
CASSDRESGANVLTF
TGTGCCAGCAGCGACCGGGAATCTGGGGCCAACGTCCTGACTTTC
>TRBJ2-1|TRBD2|NA|TRBV27
CASGLAGVNEQFF
TGTGCCAGCGGACTAGCGGGAGTAAATGAGCAGTTCTTC
>TRBJ2-1|NA|NA|TRBV27
CASSQDSEQFF
TGTGCCAGCAGTCAGGACTCCGAGCAGTTCTTC
>TRBJ1-2|TRBD1|once|TRBV9
CASSDQGAYGYTF
TGTGCCAGCAGCGACCAGGGGGCCTATGGCTACACCTTC
>TRBJ1-2|NA|NA|TRBV11-2
CASSAAGFGYTF
TGTGCCAGCAGCGCAGCAGGATTCGGCTACACCTTC
>TRBJ1-5|TRBD1|NA|TRBV28
CATKTGQVNQPQHF
TGTGCCACGAAAACTGGACAGGTCAATCAGCCCCAGCATTTT
>TRBJ2-3|TRBD2|once|TRBV3-1/TRBV3-2
CASSPRGAGDQATQYF
TGTGCCAGCAGCCCCCGGGGAGCGGGAGATCAGGCTACGCAGTATTTT
>TRBJ1-2|NA|NA|TRBV10-3
CAIRKTGYGYTF
TGTGCCATCAGGAAGACGGGCTATGGCTACACCTTC
>TRBJ2-3|TRBD2|NA|TRBV18
CASSRTSGGTDTQYF
TGTGCCAGCTCAAGGACTAGCGGGGGCACAGATACGCAGTATTTT
>TRBJ2-7|TRBD1|NA|TRBV7-6
CASSRLQGSYEQYF
TGTGCCAGCAGCCGCTTACAGGGGAGCTACGAGCAGTACTTC
>TRBJ2-1|NA|NA|TRBV10-2
CASMGDTYNEQFF
TGCGCCAGCATGGGGGACACCTACAATGAGCAGTTCTTC
>TRBJ1-2|TRBD1|NA|TRBV15
CATSRGQGDYGYTF
TGTGCCACCAGCAGGGGACAGGGGGACTATGGCTACACCTTC
>TRBJ2-2|NA|NA|TRBV29-1
CSVSSGGELFF
TGCAGCGTCTCTTCCGGCGGGGAGCTGTTTTTT
>TRBJ2-1|TRBD2|NA|TRBV27
CASSPGTSGSSEQFF
TGTGCCAGCAGTCCCGGGACTAGCGGGAGCAGTGAGCAGTTCTTC
>TRBJ2-4|NA|NA|TRBV6-5
CASSLGRRDRNIQYF
TGTGCCAGCAGCCTTGGACGACGGGATAGGAACATTCAGTACTTC
>TRBJ2-7|TRBD2|few|TRBV19
CASSRGLAGGTSSNEQYF
TGTGCCAGTAGCCGGGGACTAGCGGGAGGGACGTCAAGCAACGAGCAGTACTTC
>TRBJ2-7|NA|NA|TRBV3-1/TRBV3-2
CASSLRERAYEQYF
TGTGCCAGCAGCCTTCGGGAAAGAGCCTACGAGCAGTACTTC
>TRBJ2-2|NA|NA|TRBV3-1/TRBV3-2
CASSRPTGELFF
TGTGCCAGCAGCCGTCCTACCGGGGAGCTGTTTTTT
>TRBJ2-5|NA|NA|TRBV5-1
CASSLGGQETQYF
TGCGCCAGCAGCTTGGGCGGACAAGAGACCCAGTACTTC
>TRBJ2-2|NA|NA|TRBV3-1/TRBV3-2
CASRLTGELFF
TGTGCCAGCAGACTAACCGGGGAGCTGTTTTTT
>TRBJ1-2|NA|NA|TRBV19
CASKRRQGYGYTF
TGTGCCAGCAAAAGGCGGCAGGGTTATGGCTACACCTTC
>TRBJ2-1|NA|NA|TRBV5-6
CASTTRENLDPNEQFF
TGTGCCAGCACCACCAGGGAAAATTTGGATCCCAATGAGCAGTTCTTC
>TRBJ1-4|TRBD1|NA|TRBV28
CASRPGTAGAEKLFF
TGTGCCAGCAGGCCCGGGACAGCTGGGGCCGAAAAACTGTTTTTT
>TRBJ2-1|NA|NA|TRBV10-1
CASSGGGNEQFF
TGCGCCAGCAGTGGGGGCGGCAATGAGCAGTTCTTC
>TRBJ2-2|NA|NA|TRBV19
CASSMLNKNTGELFF
TGTGCCAGTAGTATGTTAAACAAGAACACCGGGGAGCTGTTTTTT